The rows below give T cell receptor beta chains drawn from one sample of a study of T cell responses to AZD1222 COVID-19 vaccine. Some clones are missing from TCRdb's copy, which holds only in-frame ones; the method was immunoSEQ multiplex PCR. The sample holds about 120,000 clones; around 86% are singletons and the top ten take roughly 1.2%. The sample in question was peripheral blood, obtained on day 0 of AZD1222 vaccination. Source of these receptors: an adult in good health. The conserved cysteine and the conserved F or W are not part of the CDR3 here. A D gene is named only where the DNA matches it firmly. Clone sizes are given selectively: once, few, many, or a class where the clone is expanded.

D	J	size	V	CDR3
-	TRBJ1-1	-	TRBV10-3	AIGSGGRGTEAF
-	TRBJ2-2	-	TRBV12-3/TRBV12-4	ASSYVGELF
TRBD1	TRBJ2-3	-	TRBV10-3	ATELGQVNTDTQY
-	TRBJ2-2	few	TRBV2	ASRKAGELF
TRBD2	TRBJ2-1	-	TRBV6-2/TRBV6-3	ASSQPRGAFGGNEQF
-	TRBJ2-3	-	TRBV7-9	ASTASILSANSTQY
TRBD1	TRBJ2-2	-	TRBV10-3	AISEGTANTGELF
-	TRBJ1-2	-	TRBV7-2	ASSLEGTRGYGYT
-	TRBJ2-3	-	TRBV6-6	ASMKQAGTDTQY
-	TRBJ2-2	-	TRBV7-8	ASSSGRLNTGELF
-	TRBJ1-5	-	TRBV6-6	ASSSNQERQPQH
-	TRBJ2-7	-	TRBV10-1	ASSDNSYEQY
-	TRBJ2-3	-	TRBV2	AILTVQYTQY
-	TRBJ2-2	-	TRBV5-1	ASSLAKRVNTGELF
TRBD1	TRBJ2-7	once	TRBV3-1/TRBV3-2	ASSQGDRLFEQY
TRBD2	TRBJ2-1	-	TRBV6-5	ASRGSGGDEQF
-	TRBJ2-3	few	TRBV5-1	ASSFSAGYTDTQY
-	TRBJ2-7	-	TRBV27	ASSFYSYEQY
TRBD1	TRBJ1-2	-	TRBV19	ASSTTGTGGGYT
-	TRBJ1-2	-	TRBV18	ASSRSQGYT
-	TRBJ1-1	once	TRBV29-1	SVDSVTEAF
-	TRBJ1-1	-	TRBV5-5	ASSLGRANTEAF
-	TRBJ2-5	-	TRBV6-5	ASSYSGPQETQY
-	TRBJ1-2	-	TRBV18	ASSPQPGPGYGYT
-	TRBJ1-2	-	TRBV7-8	ASSFQRATNYGYT
TRBD1	TRBJ1-2	-	TRBV5-4	ASSSVDRGSGYT
-	TRBJ2-5	-	TRBV7-9	ASSLARGTEETQY
TRBD1	TRBJ1-5	-	TRBV6-5	ASLPRGPENQPQH
-	TRBJ1-1	-	TRBV10-3	ATGTVLIEAF
-	TRBJ2-5	once	TRBV5-1	ASSPGTPAQETQY
-	TRBJ1-2	-	TRBV4-1	ASSQQGIGNYGYT
-	TRBJ2-6	-	TRBV7-9	ASSPTGTESSGANVLT
-	TRBJ2-7	-	TRBV6-5	ASRAGFSYEQY
-	TRBJ1-1	-	TRBV7-2	ASSLAGTANTEAF
-	TRBJ2-6	-	TRBV11-2	ASSKQTRISGANVLT
TRBD1	TRBJ2-2	-	TRBV30	AWSEPGGYRAGELF
-	TRBJ2-1	-	TRBV6-5	ASSWARRFSYNEQF
-	TRBJ1-1	-	TRBV4-1	ASSQRQVFNEAF
-	TRBJ2-7	once	TRBV4-1	ASSQVLVGGSYEQY
-	TRBJ2-3	-	TRBV20-1	SARATDTQY
TRBD2	TRBJ2-3	-	TRBV20-1	SASSPGGGPTDTQY